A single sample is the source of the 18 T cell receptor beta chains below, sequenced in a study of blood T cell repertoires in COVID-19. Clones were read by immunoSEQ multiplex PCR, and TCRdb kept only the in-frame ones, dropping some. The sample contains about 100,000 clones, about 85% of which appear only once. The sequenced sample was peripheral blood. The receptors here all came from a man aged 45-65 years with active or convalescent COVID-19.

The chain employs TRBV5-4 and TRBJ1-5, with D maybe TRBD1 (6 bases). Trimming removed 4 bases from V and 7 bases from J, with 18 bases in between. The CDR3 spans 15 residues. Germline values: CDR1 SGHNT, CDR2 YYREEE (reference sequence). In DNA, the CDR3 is TGTGCCAGCAGCGGGACACCCGGTGAGGGACAGCCCCAGCATTTT. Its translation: CASSGTPGEGQPQHF.

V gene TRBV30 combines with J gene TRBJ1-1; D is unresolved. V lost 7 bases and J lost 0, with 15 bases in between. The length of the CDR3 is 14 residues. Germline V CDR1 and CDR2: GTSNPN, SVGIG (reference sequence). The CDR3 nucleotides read TGTGCCTATACCCGGGAACCGATGAACACTGAAGCTTTCTTT. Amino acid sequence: CAYTREPMNTEAFF.

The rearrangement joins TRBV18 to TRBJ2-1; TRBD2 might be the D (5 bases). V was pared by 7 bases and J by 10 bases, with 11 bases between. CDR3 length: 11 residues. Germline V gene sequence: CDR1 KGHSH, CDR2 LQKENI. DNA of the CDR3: TGTGCCAGCTATGACGGGGTCGAGCAGTTCTTC. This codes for CASYDGVEQFF.

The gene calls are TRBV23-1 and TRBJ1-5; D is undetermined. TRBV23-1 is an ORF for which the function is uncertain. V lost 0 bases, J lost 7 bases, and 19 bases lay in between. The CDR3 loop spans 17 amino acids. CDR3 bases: TGCGCCAGCAGTCAATCTAAGTGCCGCCAGGTACCCCAGCCCCAGCATTTT. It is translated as CASSQSKCRQVPQPQHF.

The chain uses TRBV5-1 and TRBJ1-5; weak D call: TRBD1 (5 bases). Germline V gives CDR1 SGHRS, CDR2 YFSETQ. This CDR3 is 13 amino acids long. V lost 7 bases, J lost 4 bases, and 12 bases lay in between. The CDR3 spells CASAGGDNQPQHF. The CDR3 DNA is TGCGCCAGCGCCGGGGGGGATAATCAGCCCCAGCATTTT.

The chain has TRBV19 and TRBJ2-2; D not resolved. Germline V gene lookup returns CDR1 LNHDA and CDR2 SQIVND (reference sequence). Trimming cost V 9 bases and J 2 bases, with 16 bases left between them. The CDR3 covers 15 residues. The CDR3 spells CASHPGLDNTGELFF. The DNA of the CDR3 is TGTGCCAGCCACCCTGGCCTAGACAACACCGGGGAGCTGTTTTTT.

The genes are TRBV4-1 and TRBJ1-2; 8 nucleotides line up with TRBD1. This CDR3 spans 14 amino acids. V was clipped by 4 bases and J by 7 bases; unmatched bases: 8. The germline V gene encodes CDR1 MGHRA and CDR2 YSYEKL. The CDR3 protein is CASSPRQGASGYTF. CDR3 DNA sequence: TGCGCCAGCAGCCCTCGGCAGGGGGCAAGTGGCTACACCTTC.

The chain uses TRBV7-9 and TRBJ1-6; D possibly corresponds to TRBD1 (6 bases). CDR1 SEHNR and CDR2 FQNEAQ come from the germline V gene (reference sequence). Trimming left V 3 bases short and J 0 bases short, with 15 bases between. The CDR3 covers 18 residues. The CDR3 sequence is CASSFGPGENSYNSPLHF. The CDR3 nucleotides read TGTGCCAGCAGCTTTGGGCCAGGGGAAAACTCCTATAATTCACCCCTCCACTTT.

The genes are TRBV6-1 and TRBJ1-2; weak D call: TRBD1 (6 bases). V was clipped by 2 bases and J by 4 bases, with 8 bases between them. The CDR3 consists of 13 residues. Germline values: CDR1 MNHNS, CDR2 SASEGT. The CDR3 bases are TGTGCCAGCAGTGAAACAGGGACCTATGGCTACACCTTC. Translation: CASSETGTYGYTF.

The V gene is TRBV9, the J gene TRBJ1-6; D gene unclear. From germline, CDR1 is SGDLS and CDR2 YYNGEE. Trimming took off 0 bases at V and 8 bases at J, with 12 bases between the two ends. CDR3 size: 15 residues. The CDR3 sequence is CASSVDSGIDSPLHF. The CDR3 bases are TGTGCCAGCAGCGTAGACTCCGGGATTGATTCACCCCTCCACTTT. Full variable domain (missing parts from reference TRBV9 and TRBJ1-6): DSGVTQTPKHLITATGQRVTLRCSPRSGDLSVYWYQQSLDQGLQFLIQYYNGEERAKGNILERFSAQQFPDLHSELNLSSLELGDSALYFCASSVDSGIDSPLHFGNGTRLTVT.

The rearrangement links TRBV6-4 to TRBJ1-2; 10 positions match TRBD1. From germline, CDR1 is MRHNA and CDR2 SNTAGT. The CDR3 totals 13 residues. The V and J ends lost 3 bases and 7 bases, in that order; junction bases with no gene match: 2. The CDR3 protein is CASSEGQGIGYTF. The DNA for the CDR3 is TGTGCCAGCAGTGAGGGACAGGGGATTGGCTACACCTTC.

Written as DNA, the CDR3 is TGTGCCAGCAGCGGCACACAGGGGGGCACTGAAGCTTTCTTT. Translating it yields CASSGTQGGTEAFF. The chain couples TRBV12-1 to TRBJ1-1; the table assigns TRBD1, which was not confirmed against the DNA. TRBV12-1 represents a pseudogene. CDR3 size: 14 residues.

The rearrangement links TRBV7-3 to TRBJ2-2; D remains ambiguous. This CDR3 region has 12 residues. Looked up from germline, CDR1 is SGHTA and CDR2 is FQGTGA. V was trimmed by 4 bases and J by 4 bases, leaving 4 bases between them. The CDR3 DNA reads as TGTGCCAGCAGCTATATCACCGGGGAGCTGTTTTTT. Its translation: CASSYITGELFF.

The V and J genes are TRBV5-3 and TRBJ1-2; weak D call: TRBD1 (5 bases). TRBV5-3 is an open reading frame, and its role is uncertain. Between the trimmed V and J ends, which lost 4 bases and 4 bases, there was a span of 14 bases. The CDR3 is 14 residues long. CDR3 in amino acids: CARSPRQGRYGYTF. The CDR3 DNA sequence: TGTGCCAGAAGCCCGAGGCAGGGCCGCTATGGCTACACCTTC.

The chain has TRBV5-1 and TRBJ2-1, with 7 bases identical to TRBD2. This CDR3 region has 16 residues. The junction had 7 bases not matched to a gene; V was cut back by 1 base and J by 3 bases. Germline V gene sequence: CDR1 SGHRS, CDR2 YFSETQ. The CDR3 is CASSLRLGRDYNEQFF. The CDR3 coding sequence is TGCGCCAGCAGCTTGAGGCTAGGGAGGGACTACAATGAGCAGTTCTTC.

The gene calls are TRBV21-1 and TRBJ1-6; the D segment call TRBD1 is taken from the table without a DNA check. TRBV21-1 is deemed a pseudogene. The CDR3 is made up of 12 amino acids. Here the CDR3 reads CARSGDNSPLHF. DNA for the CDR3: TGTGCCAGGTCAGGGGACAATTCACCCCTCCACTTT.

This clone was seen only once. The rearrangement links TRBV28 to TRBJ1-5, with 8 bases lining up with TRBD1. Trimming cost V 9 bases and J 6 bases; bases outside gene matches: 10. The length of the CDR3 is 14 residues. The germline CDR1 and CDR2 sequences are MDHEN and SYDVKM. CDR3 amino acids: CASLGTGGFQPQHF. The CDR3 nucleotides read TGTGCCAGTCTCGGGACAGGAGGTTTTCAGCCCCAGCATTTT.

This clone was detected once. The DNA of the CDR3 is TGTGCCAGCACCGGAGCGGGAGGCACAGATACGCAGTATTTT. Translation: CASTGAGGTDTQYF. The chain joins TRBV5-6 to TRBJ2-3, with TRBD2 matching 8 bases. Germline assignment: CDR1 SGHDT and CDR2 YYEEEE. The CDR3 sequence is 14 residues long. Trimming at V came to 6 bases and at J to 1 base, leaving 4 bases not matched to a gene.